This note documents a single T cell receptor (beta chain) sequence. No antigen is known for it. The source of the sample is a study of glioma-infiltrating T cells after dendritic cell vaccination. About the research overall: Autologous tumor lysate-pulsed dendritic cell vaccination was given between the early 2000s and the early 2010s. Study-wide findings and caveats: The cohort had few patients with full blood and tumor sets.

Time point meaning: after dendritic cell vaccination, including at tumor progression/relapse. TCRB CDR3 was amplified from 2 ug genomic DNA or less. Libraries were prepared by immunoSEQ multiplex PCR; TCRdb keeps only in-frame clonotypes and omits some of them. The table lists roughly 100,000 clones, 90% of them singletons. The sequencing here drew on blood, taken after dendritic cell vaccination. This sequence was found in a human donor with glioblastoma.

CDR3 nucleotides: TGTGCCAGCAGCGCGGGACGGCTGGAAGAAAAACTGTTTTTT. Translating gives CASSAGRLEEKLFF. This chain joins TRBV7-9 and TRBJ1-4; D may be TRBD1 (5 bases). CDR1 is SEHNR and CDR2 is FQNEAQ in the germline V gene (reference sequence). This CDR3 region has 14 residues. Trimming removed 5 bases at V and 8 bases at J, with 15 bases between.